The 5 T cell receptor beta chains listed next were all sequenced from one sample in a study of T cell repertoires in cytomegalovirus infection. From the reads, TCRdb called clonotypes with MiXCR, one entry per CDR3 protein. The table has about 150,000 distinct CDR3 sequences, about a quarter seen once; the top ten hold approximately 11%. Sample: PBMCs. These receptors originate from a human donor in good health (CMV status not recorded). Some clones in this sample may be carry-over from other donors' samples.

The chain has TRBV10-3 and TRBJ2-7, with unresolved D. Trimming shortened V by 3 bases and J by 3 bases, and 15 bases separated the two germline ends. The CDR3 contains 15 residues. Germline loops: CDR1 ENHRY, CDR2 SYGVKD. The CDR3 protein is CAISDKDVPVYEQYF. For the CDR3, the DNA is TGTGCCATCAGTGATAAGGACGTCCCAGTCTACGAGCAGTACTTC.

This clonotype turned up a few times. This chain uses TRBV4-3 with TRBJ2-1, with D possibly TRBD2 on 6 matching bases. This CDR3 comprises 16 residues. The V and J ends lost 4 bases and 2 bases respectively, with 15 bases between them. CDR1 and CDR2 from the germline V gene are LGHNA and YSLEER. This CDR3 is CASSRDRWGAYNEQFF. The CDR3 nucleotides read TGCGCCAGCAGCCGGGATCGATGGGGGGCCTACAATGAGCAGTTCTTC.

The chain links TRBV15 to TRBJ2-7; 12 bases line up with TRBD1. This CDR3 contains 15 residues. V lost 2 bases to trimming and J lost 6 bases; unmatched junction nucleotides: 5. CDR1 LNHNV and CDR2 YYDKDF come from the germline V gene (reference sequence). The CDR3 bases are TGTGCCACCAGCAGAACCGGGACAGGGGGCTCCGAGCAGTACTTC. Translated, it gives CATSRTGTGGSEQYF.

At least ten counts were recorded for this clonotype. This rearrangement joins TRBV7-2 to TRBJ2-3; 7 bases are a match to TRBD2. The CDR3 covers 17 residues. Germline-derived CDR1 and CDR2 are SGHTA and FQGNSA. V trimming: 4 bases; J trimming: 3 bases; junction bases outside the gene matches: 13. CDR3 sequence: CASSSISSGLGTDTQYF. CDR3 DNA sequence: TGTGCCAGCAGCTCCATTTCTAGCGGTCTCGGGACAGATACGCAGTATTTT.

The chain uses TRBV28 and TRBJ1-1; weak D call: TRBD1 (5 bases). The germline V gene has CDR1 MDHEN and CDR2 SYDVKM. V was trimmed by 6 bases and J by 3 bases, leaving 20 bases between them. There are 16 residues in the CDR3. The chain's CDR3 is CASRPGPLALYTEAFF. The CDR3 bases are TGTGCCAGCAGGCCGGGGCCGCTAGCCCTTTACACTGAAGCTTTCTTT.